The sequence of this TCR beta chain was determined in a study of blood T cell repertoires in COVID-19. Produced via immunoSEQ multiplex PCR; TCRdb's table is partial and in-frame only. The sample shows more than 450,000 clones, around 90% of them seen only once. The sequence derives from a woman between 18 and 29 years old who had recovered from COVID-19. The specimen sequenced was PBMCs or T cells enriched from blood (not recorded which).

The CDR3 nucleotides are TGTGCCAGCAGCCAAGCGTCTGCAGATACGCAGTATTTT. It specifies CASSQASADTQYF. The V gene is TRBV14, the J gene TRBJ2-3; no definite D call. V gave up 1 base and J gave up 4 bases, with 6 bases separating them. The V gene's germline CDR1 is SGHDN and CDR2 FVKESK. The CDR3 sequence is 13 residues long.